Below are 26 T cell receptor beta chains sequenced from a single sample in a study of CD8 T cells in Susac syndrome. RNA in amounts of roughly 0.5 to 1 ug was reverse transcribed with random hexamers. Each CDR3 protein is one row after TCRdb ran MiXCR on the immunoSEQ multiplex PCR reads. This table holds roughly 300,000 distinct CDR3 sequences, more than 75% found once. Sequencing was performed on CD8+ T cells from PBMCs. The receptor source for this set is a human donor with multiple sclerosis.

The rearrangement uses TRBV28 and TRBJ1-3, with a tentative D call TRBD1 (5 bases). Between the trimmed V and J ends, which lost 3 bases and 10 bases, there was a span of 13 bases. CDR3 size: 13 residues. CDR1 and CDR2 (germline): MDHEN, SYDVKM. The CDR3 loop is CASSFGQRDTIYF. DNA for the CDR3: TGTGCCAGCAGTTTTGGACAAAGGGATACCATATATTTT.

This clonotype was detected only a few times. The chain joins TRBV7-3 to TRBJ2-1; D may be TRBD2 (5 bases). The CDR3 covers 14 residues. Germline CDR1 SGHTA, CDR2 FQGTGA. Trimming stripped 3 bases from V and 3 bases from J, with 9 bases between. CDR3 in amino acids: CASSFEGSYNEQFF. The CDR3 DNA reads TGTGCCAGCAGCTTTGAGGGTAGCTACAATGAGCAGTTCTTC.

The chain uses TRBV21-1 and TRBJ2-7. TRBV21-1 corresponds to a pseudogene. The length of the CDR3 is 13 residues. The CDR3 nucleotides are TGTGCCACCGGTCAATTGGCAGCCTCCGAGCAGTACTTC. Its translation: CATGQLAASEQYF.

J is TRBJ2-7 and V is TRBV11-2; D might be TRBD1 (6 bases). This CDR3 region has 15 residues. CDR1 and CDR2 (germline): SGHAT, FQNNGV. V was pared by 0 bases and J by 4 bases, with 13 bases between. The CDR3 here is CASSLDRGMGYEQYF. In DNA, the CDR3 is TGTGCCAGCAGCTTAGACAGGGGAATGGGTTACGAGCAGTACTTC.

Notes on this clonotype: The junction shows a germline mismatch at one end, possibly a read error. The chain is built from TRBV10-3 and TRBJ1-1; D remains ambiguous. The CDR3 is made up of 13 amino acids. Germline values: CDR1 ENHRY, CDR2 SYGVKD. The CDR3 region has the DNA TGTGCCATCATCGACTCCTTGAACACTAAAGCTTTCTTT. It codes for CAIIDSLNTKAFF.

The chain uses TRBV27 and TRBJ1-4; D gene unclear. V gave up 5 bases and J gave up 0 bases, with 4 bases separating them. Germline V lookup: CDR1 MNHEY, CDR2 SMNVEV (reference sequence). This CDR3 spans 13 amino acids. The CDR3: CASSQSTNEKLFF. DNA for the CDR3: TGTGCCAGCAGTCAATCAACTAATGAAAAACTGTTTTTT.

The rearrangement links TRBV10-3 to TRBJ2-7, with 13 bases identical to TRBD2. The germline V gene encodes CDR1 ENHRY and CDR2 SYGVKD. The CDR3 sequence is 17 residues long. J gave up 0 bases and V 6 bases, and 8 bases lay outside the gene matches. The CDR3 nucleotides read TGTGCCATCAGGAGGTTACTAGCGGGAGGGCCCTCCTACGAGCAGTACTTC. It is translated as CAIRRLLAGGPSYEQYF.

The chain joins TRBV6-5 to TRBJ1-1; D is ambiguous. CDR1 is MNHEY and CDR2 is SVGAGI in the germline V gene. The CDR3 is 11 residues long. The V end lost 10 bases, the J end lost 4 bases, and 10 bases lay between the germline ends. The CDR3 DNA sequence: TGTGCCACCCTTTTTGGCACTGAAGCTTTCTTT. It translates to CATLFGTEAFF.

The genes are TRBV20-1 and TRBJ1-4; D may be TRBD1 (5 bases). CDR1 is DFQATT and CDR2 is SNEGSKA in the germline V gene (reference sequence). The CDR3 consists of 13 residues. The V and J ends lost 0 bases and 4 bases respectively, with 6 bases between them. The CDR3, as DNA: TGCAGTGCTAGAGACAGGGTTAATGAAAAACTGTTTTTT. As protein: CSARDRVNEKLFF.

This clonotype has just one count. The rearrangement links TRBV9 to TRBJ2-7; maybe TRBD2 (5 bases). CDR1 SGDLS and CDR2 YYNGEE come from the germline V gene. The V end lost 0 bases, the J end lost 3 bases, and 10 bases lay between the germline ends. The CDR3 length is 14 residues. CDR3 protein: CASSVDGRSYEQYF. CDR3 DNA: TGTGCCAGCAGCGTAGATGGGAGAAGCTACGAGCAGTACTTC.

The rearrangement uses TRBV7-9 and TRBJ2-4; 12 bases are shared with TRBD2. The CDR3 spans 16 residues. V shed 5 bases, J shed 5 bases, and the junction held 7 bases outside the gene matches. Per germline, CDR1 SEHNR and CDR2 FQNEAQ (reference sequence). CDR3 coding DNA: TGTGCCAGCAGCCCGTCTAGCGGGAGGGCGGAAAACATTCAGTACTTC. This encodes CASSPSSGRAENIQYF.

J is TRBJ2-1 and V is TRBV25-1; TRBD2 agrees at 10 bases. The CDR3 extends over 20 amino acids. Per the germline V gene, CDR1 is MGHDK and CDR2 is SYGVNS. V gave up 1 base and J gave up 0 bases; unmatched junction bases: 12. CDR3 coding DNA: TGTGCCAGCAGTGAATCTAAATTAGCGGGAGGTCTGAGCTCCTACAATGAGCAGTTCTTC. This codes for CASSESKLAGGLSSYNEQFF. The full variable domain, completed using reference TRBV25-1 and TRBJ2-1, is EADIYQTPRYLVIGTGKKITLECSQTMGHDKMYWYQQDPGMELHLIHYSYGVNSTEKGDLSSESTVSRIRTEHFPLTLESARPSHTSQYLCASSESKLAGGLSSYNEQFFGPGTRLTVL.

This clonotype has only a few counts. The chain couples TRBV10-3 to TRBJ2-7; D gene ambiguous. Germline V gives CDR1 ENHRY, CDR2 SYGVKD. CDR3 size: 12 residues. V lost 5 bases, J lost 2 bases, and 7 bases lay in between. The CDR3 loop is CAISPHTYEQYF. CDR3 nucleotide sequence: TGTGCCATCAGTCCACACACCTACGAGCAGTACTTC.

The chain carries TRBV30 and TRBJ1-2; TRBD1 aligns across 8 bases. In germline, CDR1 is GTSNPN, CDR2 SVGIG (reference sequence). V lost 5 bases, J lost 4 bases, and 3 bases stayed unmatched. This CDR3 is 12 amino acids long. The CDR3 bases are TGTGCCTGGGTGGGGACAGGCTATGGCTACACCTTC. Protein product: CAWVGTGYGYTF.

The J gene is TRBJ1-2, the V gene TRBV25-1, with D possibly TRBD1 on 5 matching bases. V lost 6 bases, J lost 6 bases, and 23 bases lay in between. Per the germline V gene, CDR1 is MGHDK and CDR2 is SYGVNS. This CDR3 is built from 16 residues. CDR3 sequence (DNA): TGTGCCAGCAGCGATGGGGGGATGGCGTGGCCCGATGGCTACACCTTC. This translates into CASSDGGMAWPDGYTF.

V is TRBV6-5 and J is TRBJ2-5; 11 positions match TRBD1. From germline, CDR1 is MNHEY and CDR2 SVGAGI. Trimming took 4 bases from V and 5 from J; bases not matched to a gene: 9. CDR3 length equals 16 residues. This chain's CDR3 is CASSFSGTGGLETQYF. CDR3 nucleotides: TGTGCCAGCAGTTTTTCCGGGACAGGGGGATTGGAGACCCAGTACTTC.

The V and J genes are TRBV12-3 or TRBV12-4 and TRBJ2-1, with 7 bases lining up with TRBD2. V gave up 3 bases and J gave up 4 bases; unmatched junction bases: 6. The CDR3 is 15 residues long. CDR3 DNA sequence: TGTGCCAGCAGTTTGGGGAGGGGAGGATACAATGAGCAGTTCTTC. Translating gives CASSLGRGGYNEQFF.

The chain recombines TRBV20-1 with TRBJ1-1, with D hard to call. Germline V gene lookup returns CDR1 DFQATT and CDR2 SNEGSKA (reference sequence). V was cut by 3 bases and J by 7 bases, with 15 bases left in between. This CDR3 is built from 13 residues. CDR3 protein: CSASHRSGSEAFF. CDR3 coding DNA: TGCAGTGCTAGTCACAGAAGTGGGAGTGAAGCTTTCTTT.

The chain has TRBV29-1 and TRBJ1-4; D is unresolved. V shed 1 base and J shed 8 bases, with 8 bases lying between them. In germline, CDR1 is SQVTM, CDR2 ANQGSEA. The CDR3 has 12 amino acids. Here the CDR3 DNA reads TGCAGCGTTGAAGGAGAGCTGGAAAAACTGTTTTTT. Protein: CSVEGELEKLFF. Drawing the rest from reference TRBV29-1 and TRBJ1-4, the complete variable domain is SAVISQKPSRDICQRGTSLTIQCQVDSQVTMMFWYRQQPGQSLTLIATANQGSEATYESGFVIDKFPISRPNLTFSTLTVSNMSPEDSSIYLCSVEGELEKLFFGSGTQLSVL.

This chain links TRBV28 with TRBJ1-5; the D is unclear. Trimming pared 3 bases from V and 6 bases from J, leaving 3 bases between. CDR3 length: 11 amino acids. The V gene's germline CDR1 is MDHEN and CDR2 SYDVKM. CDR3 nucleotide sequence: TGTGCCAGCAGTTTGGCTCAGCCCCAGCATTTT. It yields the protein CASSLAQPQHF.

The chain couples TRBV15 to TRBJ1-1; D is unclear. The CDR3 consists of 12 residues. CDR1 is LNHNV and CDR2 is YYDKDF in the germline V gene (reference sequence). V was trimmed by 0 bases and J by 4 bases, leaving 3 bases between them. CDR3 DNA: TGTGCCACCAGCAGAGATCTCACTGAAGCTTTCTTT. This encodes CATSRDLTEAFF.

The chain carries TRBV6-5 and TRBJ2-1; D is undetermined. Germline CDR1 MNHEY, CDR2 SVGAGI. V lost 3 bases, J lost 0 bases, and 6 bases lay in between. This CDR3 region has 14 residues. The CDR3 here is CASSYEASYNEQFF. CDR3 nucleotides: TGTGCCAGCAGTTATGAGGCCTCCTACAATGAGCAGTTCTTC.

The chain couples TRBV9 to TRBJ2-1; D is perhaps TRBD2 (5 bases). CDR3 length: 10 amino acids. Trimming stripped 7 bases from V and 15 bases from J, with 14 bases between. Per germline, CDR1 SGDLS and CDR2 YYNGEE. CDR3 bases: TGTGCCAGCGGAGGACCAGAACTGTTCTTC. Amino acids: CASGGPELFF.

The chain employs TRBV7-9 and TRBJ1-2, with D tentatively TRBD1 (6 bases). Germline V gene sequence: CDR1 SEHNR, CDR2 FQNEAQ (reference sequence). This CDR3 is 15 amino acids long. V dropped 5 bases and J dropped 1 base, with 14 bases sitting between them. Here the CDR3 DNA reads TGTGCCAGCAGCATACAGGGAGGGATTAACTATGGCTACACCTTC. Its translation: CASSIQGGINYGYTF. Filled out from reference TRBV7-9 and TRBJ1-2, the complete variable domain reads DTGVSQNPRHKITKRGQNVTFRCDPISEHNRLYWYRQTLGQGPEFLTYFQNEAQLEKSRLLSDRFSAERPKGSFSTLEIQRTEQGDSAMYLCASSIQGGINYGYTFGSGTRLTVV.

The gene calls are TRBV5-1 and TRBJ2-7; 8 bases match TRBD2. Germline CDR1 and CDR2: SGHRS and YFSETQ. The J segment lost 4 bases and the V segment lost 0 bases, leaving 6 bases of the junction unmatched. The CDR3 extends over 15 amino acids. CDR3 nucleotide sequence: TGCGCCAGCAGCTTGGCCAGCGGGGGTCGGTACGAGCAGTACTTC. This sequence encodes CASSLASGGRYEQYF.

The chain carries TRBV27 and TRBJ1-1, with 9 bases aligning to TRBD1. CDR1 MNHEY and CDR2 SMNVEV come from the germline V gene (reference sequence). With V trimmed by 6 bases and J by 10 bases, 9 bases remained unmatched. This CDR3 is 13 amino acids long. This chain's CDR3 is CASSPLQGAGAFF. The CDR3, as DNA: TGTGCCAGCAGCCCCTTACAGGGGGCTGGAGCTTTCTTT.